The entry that follows covers one TCR beta chain sequence. This entry belongs to a study of chemoradiotherapy in HPV16-positive cancers. Sequencing used immunoSEQ multiplex PCR; TCRdb keeps in-frame clones, though not all of them. Here the sample spans nearly 35,000 clones, around 92% being singletons. Germline V gene lookup returns CDR1 MNHEY and CDR2 SVGAGI. Trimming left V 2 bases short and J 7 bases short, with 11 bases between. This CDR3 has 14 residues. The source of this sequence is a human donor with HPV-associated anogenital cancer. The V and J genes are TRBV6-5 and TRBJ1-4, with D possibly being TRBD1 (5 bases). The sample here was blood, taken from a patient who underwent chemoradiotherapy. The chain's CDR3 is CASSYVGGGEKLFF. CDR3 DNA: TGTGCCAGCAGTTACGTTGGGGGTGGTGAAAAACTGTTTTTT.